This T cell receptor (beta chain) was obtained from a study of T cells in localized non-small cell lung cancer. Overall study findings and caveats: Patients showing higher blood T cell density tended to see longer overall survival. Adjacent lung exhibited a median of around 60 among the 100 most abundant tumor clones. Adjacent uninvolved lung had the highest clonality, suggesting focused antigen responses.

This CDR3 comprises 15 residues. Germline values: CDR1 SGHNT, CDR2 YENEEA. The trim removed 1 base at V and 4 bases at J, leaving 4 bases unmatched. Libraries were prepared by immunoSEQ multiplex PCR; TCRdb keeps only in-frame clonotypes and omits some of them. The table records about 1,100 clones, roughly a quarter of them present only once. This clone is medium-sized in the sample. Its specificity is unknown. J is TRBJ1-2 and V is TRBV11-3; 9 positions agree with TRBD1. The receptor was derived from a female donor of 60 years or more with stage III lung adenocarcinoma. The sample here was normal lung tissue next to the tumor, taken before any cancer treatment. CDR3 protein: CASSLGTGAGYGYTF. The CDR3 DNA sequence: TGTGCCAGCAGCTTAGGGACAGGGGCCGGCTATGGCTACACCTTC.